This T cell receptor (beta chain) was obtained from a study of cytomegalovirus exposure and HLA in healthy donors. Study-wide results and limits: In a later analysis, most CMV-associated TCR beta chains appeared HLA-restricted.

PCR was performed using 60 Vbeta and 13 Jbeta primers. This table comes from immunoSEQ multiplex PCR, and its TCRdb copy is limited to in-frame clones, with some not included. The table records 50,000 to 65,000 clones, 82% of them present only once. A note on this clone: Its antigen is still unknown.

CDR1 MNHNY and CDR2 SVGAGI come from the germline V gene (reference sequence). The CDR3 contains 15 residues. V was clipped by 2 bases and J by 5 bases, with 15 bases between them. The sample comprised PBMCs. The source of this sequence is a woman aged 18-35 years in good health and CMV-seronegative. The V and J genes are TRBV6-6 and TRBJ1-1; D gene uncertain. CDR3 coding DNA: TGTGCCAGCAGTTACGCCCCGGACCGAGGGACTGAAGCTTTCTTT. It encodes CASSYAPDRGTEAFF.